One sample yielded the 20 T cell receptor beta chains listed below, sequenced in a study of cytomegalovirus exposure and HLA in healthy donors. The PCR made use of 60 Vbeta and 13 Jbeta primers. Sequencing used immunoSEQ multiplex PCR; TCRdb keeps in-frame clones, though not all of them. The sample comprises around 170,000 clones, around 85% of which are singletons, and 1% to 1.5% rests with the top ten. Sequencing used PBMCs. The receptor source for this set is a man aged 45 to 65 in good health and CMV-seropositive.

The chain joins TRBV15 to TRBJ2-1; TRBD2 matches at 10 bases. Germline CDR1 reads LNHNV; CDR2 reads YYDKDF (reference sequence). The CDR3 is made up of 15 amino acids. Trimming at V came to 2 bases and at J to 6 bases, leaving 4 bases not matched to a gene. CDR3 sequence: CATSRTAGGLNEQFF. In DNA, the CDR3 is TGTGCCACCAGCAGAACAGCGGGGGGGCTCAATGAGCAGTTCTTC.

The V and J genes are TRBV5-1 and TRBJ2-5; 8 bases map to TRBD1. This CDR3 region has 14 residues. Germline V gene sequence: CDR1 SGHRS, CDR2 YFSETQ. Germline trimming cut 4 bases from V and 2 bases from J; bases unmatched to any gene: 4. CDR3 in DNA: TGCGCCAGCAGCACAACAGGGGGACAAGAGACCCAGTACTTC. Translated, it gives CASSTTGGQETQYF.

The gene calls are TRBV4-1 and TRBJ1-2, with D possibly matching TRBD1 (5 bases). The CDR3 length is 18 residues. The V end was cut by 2 bases, the J end by 4 bases, with 23 bases between. From germline, CDR1 is MGHRA and CDR2 YSYEKL. CDR3 sequence reads: CASSQSPIFGGFSYGYTF. CDR3 coding DNA: TGCGCCAGCAGCCAAAGCCCGATCTTCGGGGGGTTCTCCTATGGCTACACCTTC.

The chain combines TRBV4-3 with TRBJ2-6, with 9 bases that match TRBD1. Germline V gene data show CDR1 as LGHNA and CDR2 as YSLEER. Trimming at V came to 1 base and at J to 8 bases, leaving 3 bases not matched to a gene. The length of the CDR3 is 15 residues. The CDR3 loop is CASSQAGQGSNVLTF. CDR3 coding DNA: TGCGCCAGCAGCCAAGCGGGACAGGGATCCAACGTCCTGACTTTC.

V is TRBV29-1 and J is TRBJ2-1; the D is unclear. Trimming removed 3 bases at V and 9 bases at J, with 9 bases between. Per germline, CDR1 SQVTM and CDR2 ANQGSEA. The CDR3 loop spans 11 amino acids. The CDR3 bases are TGCAGCGTTGACCTTGGCGGTGAGCAGTTCTTC. The encoded protein is CSVDLGGEQFF.

The V gene is TRBV6-5, the J gene TRBJ2-3, with D possibly being TRBD1 (5 bases). V was trimmed by 5 bases and J by 5 bases, leaving 17 bases between them. CDR1 and CDR2 from the germline V gene are MNHEY and SVGAGI. The CDR3 covers 15 residues. The DNA for the CDR3 is TGTGCCAGCAGTCGAGGACATCCCACGAGAGATACGCAGTATTTT. It translates to CASSRGHPTRDTQYF.

V gene TRBV6-1 combines with J gene TRBJ2-1, with 7 bases fitting TRBD1. J was trimmed by 4 bases and V by 2 bases; bases with no gene match: 8. The CDR3 length is 16 residues. Germline loops: CDR1 MNHNS, CDR2 SASEGT. The CDR3 DNA reads TGTGCCAGCAGTGAATTGGACAGGAGCCTATACAATGAGCAGTTCTTC. Encoded protein: CASSELDRSLYNEQFF.

V usage is TRBV29-1 and J usage is TRBJ1-1, with TRBD1 identical over 10 bases. The CDR3 extends over 14 amino acids. Germline CDR1 is SQVTM and CDR2 is ANQGSEA. The ends lost 2 bases at V and 5 bases at J; junction bases unmatched: 5. The CDR3 DNA reads as TGCAGCGTTGAAAAGGGGACAGGGGTTACTGAAGCTTTCTTT. The encoded protein is CSVEKGTGVTEAFF.

The gene calls are TRBV7-3 and TRBJ1-3; D call uncertain. The CDR3 contains 14 residues. V was shortened by 2 bases and J by 3 bases, with 8 bases between the two germline ends. The germline V gene encodes CDR1 SGHTA and CDR2 FQGTGA. CDR3 amino acids: CASSLGGFGNTIYF. The CDR3 region has the DNA TGTGCCAGCAGCTTAGGAGGGTTTGGAAACACCATATATTTT.

The chain carries TRBV7-8 and TRBJ1-4; the match to TRBD1 covers 8 bases. The germline gives CDR1 SGHVS, CDR2 FQNEAQ. V lost 5 bases and J lost 3; bases outside the gene matches: 5. This CDR3 is built from 15 residues. CDR3 sequence (DNA): TGTGCCAGCAGCGCGACAGGGGTGCCTAATGAAAAACTGTTTTTT. As protein: CASSATGVPNEKLFF.

This rearrangement joins TRBV2 to TRBJ1-5; 8 bases align to TRBD1. Trimming at V came to 4 bases and at J to 0 bases, leaving 11 bases not matched to a gene. CDR3 length: 18 residues. Germline V gene data show CDR1 as SNHLY and CDR2 as FYNNEI. The CDR3 DNA reads as TGTGCCAGCAGTGTAACCAGGGGGCAGGGGGATAGCAATCAGCCCCAGCATTTT. Translating it yields CASSVTRGQGDSNQPQHF.

This clone was seen more than once but under ten times. This sequence joins TRBV30 and TRBJ1-2; 8 positions match TRBD1. Losses at the gene ends were 2 bases for V and 5 bases for J; bases not matched to a gene: 10. Germline CDR1 GTSNPN, CDR2 SVGIG (reference sequence). This CDR3 contains 15 residues. This CDR3 reads CAWSPGPGTGYGYTF. The CDR3 nucleotides read TGTGCCTGGAGTCCAGGTCCCGGGACAGGTTATGGCTACACCTTC.

Here the CDR3 reads CASSLAGLAVYNEQFF. The CDR3, as DNA: TGTGCCAGCAGCTTAGCGGGACTAGCGGTGTACAATGAGCAGTTCTTC. The gene calls are TRBV7-2 and TRBJ2-1; 11 bases map to TRBD2. CDR1 and CDR2 (germline): SGHTA, FQGNSA. The CDR3 is 16 amino acids. V lost 0 bases to trimming and J lost 4 bases; unmatched junction nucleotides: 2.

This chain links TRBV5-1 with TRBJ2-3, with TRBD2 matching 8 bases. There are 19 residues in the CDR3. After removal of 0 bases from V and 4 bases from J, the junction contained 16 bases not matched to a gene. Germline V lookup: CDR1 SGHRS, CDR2 YFSETQ. The CDR3 spells CASSLGLAGLPTPADTQYF. The CDR3 DNA reads TGCGCCAGCAGCTTGGGTCTAGCGGGCCTCCCCACCCCGGCAGATACGCAGTATTTT.

The V and J genes are TRBV18 and TRBJ2-7; 7 positions agree with TRBD1. J was trimmed by 7 bases and V by 3 bases; bases with no gene match: 3. There are 12 residues in the CDR3. The germline gives CDR1 KGHSH, CDR2 LQKENI. In nucleotides, the CDR3 is TGTGCCAGCTCACCGTACAGGGGAGAGCAGTACTTC. Translating it yields CASSPYRGEQYF.

This sequence joins TRBV7-2 and TRBJ2-5, with D possibly TRBD2 on 6 matching bases. This CDR3 region has 12 residues. Germline loops: CDR1 SGHTA, CDR2 FQGNSA. Trimming stripped 0 bases from V and 9 bases from J, with 8 bases between. The DNA of the CDR3 is TGTGCCAGCAGCTTAGCGGGGAGGTCCCAGTACTTC. Its protein is CASSLAGRSQYF.

This chain joins TRBV7-2 and TRBJ2-2; 11 positions match TRBD2. Per the germline V gene, CDR1 is SGHTA and CDR2 is FQGNSA. J was trimmed by 1 base and V by 5 bases; bases with no gene match: 3. The CDR3 consists of 16 residues. The CDR3 protein is CASSRGLAGNTGELFF. In nucleotides, the CDR3 is TGTGCCAGCAGCCGAGGACTAGCGGGGAACACCGGGGAGCTGTTTTTT.

The chain has TRBV28 and TRBJ2-3, with TRBD2 identical over 9 bases. CDR3 length: 16 residues. The germline V gene has CDR1 MDHEN and CDR2 SYDVKM. J was trimmed by 1 base and V by 5 bases; bases with no gene match: 7. DNA of the CDR3: TGTGCCAGCAGTCCTGGACTAGCGACGGGCACAGATACGCAGTATTTT. Translation gives CASSPGLATGTDTQYF.

This clone occurred once. The V and J genes are TRBV2 and TRBJ2-3; 9 bases fit TRBD2. This CDR3 has 15 residues. Germline V lookup: CDR1 SNHLY, CDR2 FYNNEI. With 3 bases clipped from V and 2 bases from J, the junction kept 3 bases outside the gene matches. CDR3 in amino acids: CASSEAGGHTDTQYF. The CDR3 DNA reads as TGTGCCAGCAGTGAGGCGGGGGGGCACACAGATACGCAGTATTTT.

This clone was seen only once. The rearrangement links TRBV28 to TRBJ2-1; TRBD2 matches at 10 bases. The CDR3 covers 15 residues. V was pared by 6 bases and J by 10 bases, with 12 bases of the junction left unmatched. Per the germline V gene, CDR1 is MDHEN and CDR2 is SYDVKM. In DNA, the CDR3 is TGTGCCAGCAGCTACAGCGGGGGGGCGATCGGGGAGCAGTTCTTC. It yields the protein CASSYSGGAIGEQFF.